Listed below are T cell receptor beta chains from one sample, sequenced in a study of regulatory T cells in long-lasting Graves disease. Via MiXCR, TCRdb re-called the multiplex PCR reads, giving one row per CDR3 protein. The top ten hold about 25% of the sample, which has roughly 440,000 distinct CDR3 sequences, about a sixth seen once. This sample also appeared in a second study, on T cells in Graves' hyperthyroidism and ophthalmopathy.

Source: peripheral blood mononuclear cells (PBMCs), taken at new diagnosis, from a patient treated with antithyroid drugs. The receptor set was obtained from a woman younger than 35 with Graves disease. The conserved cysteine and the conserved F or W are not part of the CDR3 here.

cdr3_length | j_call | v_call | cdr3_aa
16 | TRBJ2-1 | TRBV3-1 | ATSTSQGGGRTYNEQF
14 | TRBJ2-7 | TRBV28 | ASSLWGGGSSYEQY
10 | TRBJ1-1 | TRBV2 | ASSEGDAEAF
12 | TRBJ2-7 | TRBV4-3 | ASSQATGTYEQY
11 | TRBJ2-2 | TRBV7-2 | ASSKNRDRELF
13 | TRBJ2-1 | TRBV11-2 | ASSLDAHWKSEQF
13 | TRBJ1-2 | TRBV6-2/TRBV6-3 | ASSRLRTGLYGYT
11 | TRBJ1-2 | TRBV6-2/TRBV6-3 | ASSYEKYYGYT
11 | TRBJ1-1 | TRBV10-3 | AISEGGKGQAF
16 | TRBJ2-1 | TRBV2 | ASRARLAGGPTVGEQF
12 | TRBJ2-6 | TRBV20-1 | SPNGGSGANVLT
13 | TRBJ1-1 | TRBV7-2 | ASSLGWGASTEAF
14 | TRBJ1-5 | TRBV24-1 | ATSDPRTGPGQPQH
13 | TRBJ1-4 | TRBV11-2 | ASSLGQAYNEKLF
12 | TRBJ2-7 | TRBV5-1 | ASKTGTASYEQY
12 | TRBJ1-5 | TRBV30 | AWRLQGRNQPQH
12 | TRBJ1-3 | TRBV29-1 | SVGGGISGNTIY
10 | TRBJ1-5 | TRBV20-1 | SQGGGNQPQH
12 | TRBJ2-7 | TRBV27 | ASSFRGPTYEQY
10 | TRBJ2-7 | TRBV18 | ASSPGDHEQY
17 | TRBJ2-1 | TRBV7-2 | ASSSGTASTTRIPYEQL
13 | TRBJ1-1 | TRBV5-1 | ASNTLGRSDTEAF
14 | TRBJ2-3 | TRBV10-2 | ASSEGLAGFKDTQY